This entry lists 22 T cell receptor beta chains sequenced from one sample in a study of cytomegalovirus exposure and HLA in healthy donors. 13 Jbeta primers and 60 Vbeta primers were used for the PCR. Libraries were prepared by immunoSEQ multiplex PCR; TCRdb keeps only in-frame clonotypes and omits some of them. The sample lists under 200,000 clones, roughly two thirds seen once, with 2.5% to 3.5% in the top ten. The sequenced sample consisted of PBMCs. These receptors came from a woman in her thirties or forties in good health and CMV-seropositive.

The rearrangement joins TRBV28 to TRBJ2-3; 9 bases match TRBD1. Germline V lookup: CDR1 MDHEN, CDR2 SYDVKM. Trimming cost V 6 bases and J 5 bases; bases outside gene matches: 9. The CDR3 covers 15 residues. The CDR3, as DNA: TGTGCCAGCAGCTCCCGGACAGGGGACCTAGATACGCAGTATTTT. Translated, it gives CASSSRTGDLDTQYF.

A remark on this clone: At one boundary the junction diverges from the germline segment, which might be a read error. The gene calls are TRBV7-2 and TRBJ2-2, with D possibly being TRBD1 (6 bases). CDR3 size: 14 residues. Looked up from germline, CDR1 is SGHTA and CDR2 is FQGNSA. The CDR3 coding sequence is TGTGCCGGCAGCCAGGGGATGGACACCGGGGAGCTGTTTTTT. Translation: CAGSQGMDTGELFF.

This clone showed up just a few times. The chain combines TRBV29-1 with TRBJ2-1, with TRBD2 matching 7 bases. The length of the CDR3 is 14 residues. Trimming removed 2 bases from V and 2 bases from J; junction bases left unmatched: 3. Looked up from germline, CDR1 is SQVTM and CDR2 is ANQGSEA. The CDR3 reads CSVERGRAYNEQFF. The CDR3 DNA sequence: TGCAGCGTTGAAAGAGGGAGGGCCTACAATGAGCAGTTCTTC.

There are a few counts of this clone. The chain recombines TRBV5-1 with TRBJ2-5; D is possibly TRBD1 (5 bases). Near its end, the DNA agrees better with TRBJ2-7, so the J call may be wrong. Germline CDR1 SGHRS, CDR2 YFSETQ. The CDR3 is made up of 14 amino acids. The CDR3 loop is CASSLGGQTYEQYF. Written as DNA, the CDR3 is TGCGCCAGCAGCTTGGGGGGCCAGACCTACGAGCAGTACTTC.

This clone appeared a few times. This sequence joins TRBV6-5 and TRBJ1-1; TRBD1 matches 7 bases. The trim removed 6 bases at V and 8 bases at J, leaving 12 bases unmatched. The germline V gene has CDR1 MNHEY and CDR2 SVGAGI. The CDR3 is 14 residues long. CDR3 nucleotide sequence: TGTGCCAGCAGGGAGGGACAGTTAAGGCGGGAAGCTTTCTTT. This gives the protein CASREGQLRREAFF.

Comments on this clone: A junction end diverges from the germline sequence, so it may reflect a read error. The V call is TRBV5-1, the J call TRBJ1-2; the match to TRBD1 covers 7 bases. The CDR3 extends over 15 amino acids. Germline V gives CDR1 SGHRS, CDR2 YFSETQ. DNA of the CDR3: TGCGCCAGCAGCTTGGAGAGGGGGCTGGACTATGGCTACCCCTTC. This translates into CASSLERGLDYGYPF.

The chain uses TRBV10-3 and TRBJ2-7; 7 bases are shared with TRBD1. V shed 0 bases and J 2 bases; nucleotides not matched to a gene: 1. The length of the CDR3 is 14 residues. Germline values: CDR1 ENHRY, CDR2 SYGVKD. This CDR3 is CAISESTGPYEQYF. The CDR3 DNA reads TGTGCCATCAGTGAGTCGACAGGGCCCTACGAGCAGTACTTC.

Only a few counts were recorded for this clone. The chain links TRBV19 to TRBJ2-3; 8 positions agree with TRBD1. This CDR3 region has 16 residues. J gave up 0 bases and V 7 bases, and 9 bases lay outside the gene matches. Per germline, CDR1 LNHDA and CDR2 SQIVND (reference sequence). DNA for the CDR3: TGTGCCAGTACTGACGGAGGGACAGGAAGCACAGATACGCAGTATTTT. It specifies CASTDGGTGSTDTQYF. Variable domain in full (rest from reference TRBV19 and TRBJ2-3): DGGITQSPKYLFRKEGQNVTLSCEQNLNHDAMYWYRQDPGQGLRLIYYSQIVNDFQKGDIAEGYSVSREKKESFPLTVTSAQKNPTAFYLCASTDGGTGSTDTQYFGPGTRLTVL.

The chain links TRBV6-1 to TRBJ2-2, with D hard to call. Germline-derived CDR1 and CDR2 are MNHNS and SASEGT. The CDR3 length is 14 residues. The ends were cut back, 4 bases at V and 4 bases at J, with 10 bases in the middle. CDR3 in DNA: TGTGCCAGCAGTGGCCGACAAGGCACCGGGGAGCTGTTTTTT. Translating gives CASSGRQGTGELFF.

The chain recombines TRBV13 with TRBJ2-6, with D maybe TRBD1 (5 bases). Germline loops: CDR1 PRHDT, CDR2 FYEKMQ (reference sequence). The CDR3 covers 13 residues. The V and J ends lost 5 bases and 4 bases respectively, with 6 bases between them. The CDR3 DNA sequence: TGTGCCAGCAGCAGACAGGGGGCCAACGTCCTGACTTTC. Protein: CASSRQGANVLTF. The full variable domain, completed using reference TRBV13 and TRBJ2-6, is AAGVIQSPRHLIKEKRETATLKCYPIPRHDTVYWYQQGPGQDPQFLISFYEKMQSDKGSIPDRFSAQQFSDYHSELNMSSLELGDSALYFCASSRQGANVLTFGAGSRLTVL.

The chain uses TRBV9 and TRBJ2-3; 9 bases align to TRBD2. CDR1 is SGDLS and CDR2 is YYNGEE in the germline V gene. Unmatched junction bases numbered 6, after V lost 0 bases and J lost 7 bases. CDR3 size: 15 residues. Written as DNA, the CDR3 is TGTGCCAGCAGCGTAGAGGGGCTAGCGGGGAATACGCAGTATTTT. This gives the protein CASSVEGLAGNTQYF.

The CDR3 spells CASSEADSRYGYTF. The CDR3 DNA follows: TGTGCCAGCAGTGAAGCGGACAGCCGCTATGGCTACACCTTC. The rearrangement links TRBV6-1 to TRBJ1-2, with a weak D call TRBD1 (6 bases). Germline loops: CDR1 MNHNS, CDR2 SASEGT. The CDR3 is made up of 14 amino acids. V shed 0 bases and J shed 4 bases, with 9 bases lying between them.

This clone came up a few times. The chain employs TRBV7-3 and TRBJ2-2, with TRBD2 matching 11 bases. Germline V gene sequence: CDR1 SGHTA, CDR2 FQGTGA. This CDR3 contains 16 residues. V was clipped by 5 bases and J by 1 base; unmatched bases: 3. The CDR3 nucleotides are TGTGCCAGCAGCCCTCTAGCGGGGGGGAACACCGGGGAGCTGTTTTTT. Its translation is CASSPLAGGNTGELFF.

About this clone itself: A read error may account for a junction end that differs from germline. V usage is TRBV4-1 and J usage is TRBJ1-5, with 8 bases aligning to TRBD1. CDR1 and CDR2 from the germline V gene are MGHRA and YSYEKL. The CDR3 extends over 16 amino acids. DNA of the CDR3: TGCGCCAGCAGCGAACCGACAGGGGATAGCAATCAGCCCCAGAATTTT. This encodes CASSEPTGDSNQPQNF.

The gene calls are TRBV9 and TRBJ2-7; D might be TRBD2 (5 bases). Germline CDR1 SGDLS, CDR2 YYNGEE. The CDR3 loop spans 15 amino acids. V lost 4 bases to trimming and J lost 3 bases, with 17 bases between them. The CDR3 sequence: CASSPSTSRGYEQYF. CDR3 in DNA: TGTGCCAGCAGCCCCAGTACTAGTCGGGGCTACGAGCAGTACTTC. The full variable domain, in which reference TRBV9 and TRBJ2-7 provide the parts outside the CDR3, is DSGVTQTPKHLITATGQRVTLRCSPRSGDLSVYWYQQSLDQGLQFLIQYYNGEERAKGNILERFSAQQFPDLHSELNLSSLELGDSALYFCASSPSTSRGYEQYFGPGTRLTVT.

The chain combines TRBV5-1 with TRBJ1-1; TRBD1 might be the D (6 bases). Germline V CDR1 and CDR2: SGHRS, YFSETQ. This CDR3 is 14 amino acids long. Trimming pared 3 bases from V and 1 base from J, leaving 10 bases between. CDR3 residues: CASSSGGGNTEAFF. The CDR3, as DNA: TGCGCCAGCAGCTCGGGAGGGGGGAACACTGAAGCTTTCTTT.

The V call is TRBV7-6, the J call TRBJ2-3; D perhaps matches TRBD2 (5 bases). This CDR3 has 15 amino acids. Per germline, CDR1 SGHVS and CDR2 FNYEAQ. V gave up 0 bases and J gave up 2 bases, with 9 bases separating them. The CDR3 nucleotides read TGTGCCAGCAGCTTAGCGCGGGTGTACACAGATACGCAGTATTTT. It codes for CASSLARVYTDTQYF. Filled out from reference TRBV7-6 and TRBJ2-3, the complete variable domain reads GAGVSQSPRYKVTKRGQDVALRCDPISGHVSLYWYRQALGQGPEFLTYFNYEAQQDKSGLPNDRFSAERPEGSISTLTIQRTEQRDSAMYRCASSLARVYTDTQYFGPGTRLTVL.

The chain combines TRBV7-2 with TRBJ1-2; D is perhaps TRBD1 (5 bases). There are 15 residues in the CDR3. Germline-derived CDR1 and CDR2 are SGHTA and FQGNSA. Trimming shortened V by 5 bases and J by 6 bases, and 19 bases separated the two germline ends. CDR3 DNA sequence: TGTGCCAGCAGCACCTACAGGAGCTCGGCGAATGGCTACACCTTC. It yields the protein CASSTYRSSANGYTF.

V is TRBV7-9 and J is TRBJ1-1; no definite D call. Trimming pared 6 bases from V and 0 bases from J, leaving 11 bases between. This CDR3 contains 14 residues. The germline CDR1 and CDR2 sequences are SEHNR and FQNEAQ (reference sequence). CDR3 nucleotide sequence: TGTGCCAGCAGTACGAGAGGGATGAACACTGAAGCTTTCTTT. Its protein product is CASSTRGMNTEAFF.

J is TRBJ2-5 and V is TRBV5-4; TRBD1 matches 9 bases. CDR1 and CDR2 (germline): SGHNT, YYREEE (reference sequence). The CDR3 has 16 residues. The junction had 5 bases not matched to a gene; V was cut back by 0 bases and J by 2 bases. The DNA for the CDR3 is TGTGCCAGCAGCTTGGCATTGACAGGGGGTCAAGAGACCCAGTACTTC. Encoded protein: CASSLALTGGQETQYF.

For this clone: Germline and junction disagree at one end, which may indicate a read error. The chain employs TRBV7-9 and TRBJ1-2; 8 nucleotides match TRBD1. This CDR3 has 16 amino acids. Per the germline V gene, CDR1 is SEHNR and CDR2 is FQNEAQ (reference sequence). CDR3: CSSSLGYRGAMFGYTF. Here the CDR3 DNA reads TGTTCCAGCAGCTTAGGGTACAGGGGGGCGATGTTCGGCTACACCTTC.

The rearrangement uses TRBV7-9 and TRBJ2-1; 12 bases line up with TRBD2. CDR3 length equals 18 residues. With 2 bases clipped from V and 7 bases from J, the junction kept 12 bases outside the gene matches. Germline V CDR1 and CDR2: SEHNR, FQNEAQ (reference sequence). CDR3 region: CASSLPRGLAGGVNEQFF. Written as DNA, the CDR3 is TGTGCCAGCAGCTTACCGCGGGGGCTAGCGGGGGGGGTGAATGAGCAGTTCTTC.